The clone carrying this TCR beta chain has at least ten counts. What it binds is unknown. The data were obtained in a study of T-cell reconstitution after alpha-beta-depleted transplantation in children. The study's findings and limits: It was reported that alpha-beta T cells came from several hundred expanded graft clones (about two months after transplant). Some patients' high day-60 TCRbeta diversity was attributed to recipient cells surviving conditioning.

The germline gives CDR1 SQVTM, CDR2 ANQGSEA. This CDR3 is 13 amino acids long. Deletions cut 6 bases from V and 1 base from J, with 12 bases between. The TCRbeta library was prepared with unique molecular identifiers. A single record per CDR3 protein comes from TCRdb applying MiXCR to the PCR reads. There are 70,000 to 95,000 distinct CDR3 sequences in the sample; around 18% occur only once, and 45% to 55% lies in the top ten. The receptor was isolated from a male patient between 2 and 15 years old who had a stem cell transplant for acute lymphoblastic leukemia, so the T cells may come from the graft donor. The starting material was PBMCs, mostly from graft donor cells, obtained 360 days after TCRalphabeta/CD19-depleted stem cell transplant. This chain links TRBV29-1 with TRBJ1-1; D possibly corresponds to TRBD1 (6 bases). CDR3 in DNA: TGCAGCGTGGGGACACCGACGAACACTGAAGCTTTCTTT. Amino acids: CSVGTPTNTEAFF.